The present entry profiles one TCR beta chain with its context. Its antigen remains unknown. Random hexamers served to reverse transcribe about 0.45 to 1 ug RNA. TCRdb redid the calling of the immunoSEQ multiplex PCR reads with MiXCR, one entry per CDR3 protein. The data show approximately 140,000 distinct CDR3 sequences, approximately 95% seen once. This entry is derived from a study of CD8 T cells in Susac syndrome. Germline assignment: CDR1 DFQATT and CDR2 SNEGSKA (reference sequence). The CDR3 runs to 15 residues. J was trimmed by 5 bases and V by 0 bases; bases with no gene match: 8. Sequencing targeted TCR beta in blood CD8+ and CD4+ T cells. Study-wide points: It was acknowledged by the study that relatively few individuals were included in its TCR sequencing and HLA analysis.

The source of this sequence is a human donor with multiple sclerosis. This chain connects TRBV20-1 to TRBJ1-2; 8 bases agree with TRBD1. The sample consisted of CD4+ T cells from PBMCs. The CDR3 region is CSARDQGAISYGYTF. The CDR3 DNA reads TGCAGTGCTAGAGATCAGGGGGCGATATCTTATGGCTACACCTTC.